This passage covers 8 T cell receptor beta chains from one sample sequenced in a study of a mutant IDH1 vaccine in newly diagnosed glioma. The time point is: baseline, week 1 (first vaccination visit). The treatment denotes: pre-vaccination baseline after standard-of-care therapy. Repertoires were generated with immunoSEQ multiplex PCR, while TCRdb's copy carries only in-frame clones and drops some. The sample includes tens of thousands of clones, approximately 90% of them seen just once. The material sequenced was PBMCs, taken from a glioma patient treated with radiotherapy, temozolomide or both. Every receptor here comes from a woman in her thirties or forties with glioma.

The chain uses TRBV29-1 and TRBJ1-1; tentative D call: TRBD1 (5 bases). Germline loops: CDR1 SQVTM, CDR2 ANQGSEA. The CDR3 length is 12 residues. Trimming removed 4 bases from V and 4 bases from J, with 10 bases in between. DNA for the CDR3: TGCAGCGTTGTTGGGGGTGGCACTGAAGCTTTCTTT. Protein: CSVVGGGTEAFF.

The chain combines TRBV7-8 with TRBJ1-2; 10 nucleotides line up with TRBD1. Germline V gene sequence: CDR1 SGHVS, CDR2 FQNEAQ. This CDR3 region has 14 residues. J gave up 2 bases and V 8 bases, and 5 bases lay outside the gene matches. CDR3 amino acids: CASGPGQGNYGYTF. The CDR3 nucleotides read TGTGCCAGCGGACCGGGACAGGGGAACTATGGCTACACCTTC.

This rearrangement joins TRBV10-3 to TRBJ1-5; TRBD1 might be the D (5 bases). The CDR3 runs to 14 residues. Trimming took off 2 bases at V and 7 bases at J, with 12 bases between the two ends. Germline loops: CDR1 ENHRY, CDR2 SYGVKD. The CDR3 DNA is TGTGCCATCAGTGAGGGGGGAGGAGGACAGCCCCAGCATTTT. Translating gives CAISEGGGGQPQHF.

The rearrangement uses TRBV4-1 and TRBJ2-7; D possibly corresponds to TRBD1 (5 bases). CDR1 and CDR2 from the germline V gene are MGHRA and YSYEKL. This CDR3 region has 12 residues. Trimming took off 0 bases at V and 5 bases at J, with 5 bases between the two ends. The CDR3 DNA reads as TGCGCCAGCAGCCAAGACAGGGACGAGCAGTACTTC. It yields the protein CASSQDRDEQYF.

The gene calls are TRBV27 and TRBJ1-1; maybe TRBD1 (6 bases). Germline values: CDR1 MNHEY, CDR2 SMNVEV (reference sequence). The V end was cut by 7 bases, the J end by 4 bases, with 16 bases between. There are 14 residues in the CDR3. The CDR3: CASKTFRGSTEAFF. The CDR3 nucleotides read TGTGCCAGCAAAACTTTCAGGGGAAGCACTGAAGCTTTCTTT.

The chain carries TRBV5-1 and TRBJ1-3, with a weak D call TRBD1 (6 bases). V shed 1 base and J shed 4 bases, with 6 bases lying between them. The CDR3 extends over 13 amino acids. The germline gives CDR1 SGHRS, CDR2 YFSETQ. The chain's CDR3 is CASSLTGGNTIYF. The CDR3 region has the DNA TGCGCCAGCAGCTTGACAGGGGGAAACACCATATATTTT.

CDR3 in amino acids: CASNYQETQYF. The CDR3 nucleotides are TGCGCCAGCAACTACCAAGAGACCCAGTACTTC. J is TRBJ2-5 and V is TRBV5-1; D is uncertain. CDR3 length equals 11 residues. Germline loops: CDR1 SGHRS, CDR2 YFSETQ. The ends were cut back, 6 bases at V and 0 bases at J, with 3 bases in the middle.

V and J are TRBV27 and TRBJ2-3; 7 nucleotides match TRBD2. This CDR3 has 19 residues. The germline V gene has CDR1 MNHEY and CDR2 SMNVEV (reference sequence). V dropped 6 bases and J dropped 5; count of bases not matched to a gene: 23. As DNA, the CDR3 is TGTGCCAGCAGCCTTAAACCTACCACCCAGCGGGGACCACGAGATACGCAGTATTTT. Its translation is CASSLKPTTQRGPRDTQYF.